The sequence of this T cell receptor (beta chain) was determined in a study of regulatory T cells in long-lasting Graves disease. On the study more broadly: Positivity for TSH receptor antibodies plus over 5 years of antithyroid drugs meant persistent Graves' disease. Study-level results: Favored gene segments in persistent disease were TRBV28, TRBJ1-2 and TRBJ2-5.

V gave up 0 bases and J gave up 7 bases, with 19 bases separating them. In germline, CDR1 is DFQATT, CDR2 SNEGSKA (reference sequence). The CDR3 is 15 amino acids. Time point defined: persistent/refractory GD, antithyroid drugs over 5 years with positive TRAb. Generation of the TCR library employed RNA extracted from PBMCs. Investigators report Graves' disease was diagnosed under American Thyroid Association guidelines. Around 10 milliliters of peripheral blood were taken and placed in EDTA tubes. As concerns this clonotype: Its matching antigen is unknown.

Arm-PCR of CDR3 regions with iRepertoire HTBI primers generated TCR beta libraries. MiXCR, applied by TCRdb to the multiplex PCR reads, yields one record per CDR3 protein. Of roughly 470,000 distinct CDR3 sequences listed, 20% to 25% are singletons. This TCR was recovered from a female donor with Graves disease. The sequencing here drew on peripheral blood mononuclear cells (PBMCs), taken when the disease was refractory, from a patient treated with antithyroid drugs. J is TRBJ2-7 and V is TRBV20-1; D perhaps matches TRBD2 (5 bases). The DNA for the CDR3 is TGCAGTGCTAGAGATCTGGTGGGAGCGCCGAGAGAGCAGTACTTC. This codes for CSARDLVGAPREQYF.